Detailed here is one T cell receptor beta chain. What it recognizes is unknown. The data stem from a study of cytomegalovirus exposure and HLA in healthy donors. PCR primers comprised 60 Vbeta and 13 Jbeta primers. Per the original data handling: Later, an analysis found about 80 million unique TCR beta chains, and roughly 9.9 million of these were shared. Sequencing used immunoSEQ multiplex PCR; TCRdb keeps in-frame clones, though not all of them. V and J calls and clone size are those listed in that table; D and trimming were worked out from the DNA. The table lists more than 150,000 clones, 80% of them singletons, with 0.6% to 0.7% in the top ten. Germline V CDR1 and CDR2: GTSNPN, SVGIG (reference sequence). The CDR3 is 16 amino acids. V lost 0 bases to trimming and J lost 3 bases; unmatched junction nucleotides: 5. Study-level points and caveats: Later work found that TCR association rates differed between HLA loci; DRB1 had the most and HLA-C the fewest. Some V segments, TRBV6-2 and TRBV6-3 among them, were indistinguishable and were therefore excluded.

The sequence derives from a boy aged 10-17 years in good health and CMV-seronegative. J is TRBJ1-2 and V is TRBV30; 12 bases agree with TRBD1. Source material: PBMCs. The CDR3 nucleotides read TGTGCCTGGAGTGTCTGGGACAGGGGGCGCGACTATGGCTACACCTTC. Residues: CAWSVWDRGRDYGYTF.